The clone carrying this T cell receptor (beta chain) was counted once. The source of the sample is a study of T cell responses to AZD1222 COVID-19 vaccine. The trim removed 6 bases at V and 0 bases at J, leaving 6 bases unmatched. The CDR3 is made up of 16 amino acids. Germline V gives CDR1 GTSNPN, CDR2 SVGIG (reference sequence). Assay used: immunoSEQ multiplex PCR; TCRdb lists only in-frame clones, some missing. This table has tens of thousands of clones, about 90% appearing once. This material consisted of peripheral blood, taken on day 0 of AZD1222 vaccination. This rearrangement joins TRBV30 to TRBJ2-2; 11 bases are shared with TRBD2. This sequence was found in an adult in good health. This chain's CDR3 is CACSRLAGSNTGELFF. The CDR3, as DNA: TGTGCCTGTTCGAGACTAGCGGGGTCGAACACCGGGGAGCTGTTTTTT.